This T cell receptor beta chain originates from a study of response to subunit inactivated influenza vaccine. TCRdb analysed the RT-PCR reads with MiXCR anew, one entry per CDR3 protein. The repertoire includes roughly 780,000 distinct CDR3 sequences, approximately 18% of them detected once, and roughly 11% sits in the top ten. This clonotype showed up many times. What it binds is unknown. General study results and limits: Every seasonal influenza vaccination brings in few new T cells, the authors suggested.

The CDR3 runs to 13 residues. Trimming took off 6 bases at V and 1 base at J, with 9 bases between the two ends. The sample in question was PBMCs from blood, obtained 4 to 6 days after vaccination. This sequence joins TRBV12-3 or TRBV12-4 and TRBJ2-5, with D possibly TRBD2 on 6 matching bases. This TCR was recovered from a man aged 45-65 years who received an inactivated influenza vaccine. The CDR3 nucleotides are TGTGCCAGCAGCTCGCGGGGCCAAGAGACCCAGTACTTC. Translated, it gives CASSSRGQETQYF.